Listed below are T cell receptor beta chains from one sample, sequenced in a study of OX40 agonist ivuxolimab in advanced cancers. TCRdb keeps only in-frame clones here, not all; method: immunoSEQ multiplex PCR. The sample has more than 100,000 clones, about 93% seen once. This material consisted of CD4+ or CD8+ T cells sorted from blood, taken in a trial of the OX40 agonist ivuxolimab. Receptors originate from an adult with an advanced solid tumor such as melanoma, head and neck, liver or kidney cancer. Both conserved end residues are part of each CDR3. The order of the fields is clone size, V gene, CDR3 length, D gene, J gene, CDR3 protein, CDR3 DNA. A D gene is named only where the DNA matches it firmly. Rows may omit the clone size; those that give it use once, few, many or a size class.

>-|TRBV9|16|TRBD1|TRBJ2-1
CASSPMDRGLKNEQFF
TGTGCCAGCAGCCCCATGGACAGGGGGTTGAAAAATGAGCAGTTCTTC
>-|TRBV9|15|TRBD2|TRBJ2-1
CASSVSGSSYNEQFF
TGTGCCAGCAGCGTTAGCGGGAGCTCCTACAATGAGCAGTTCTTC
>-|TRBV27|14|-|TRBJ2-7
CASSSTGRSYEQYF
TGTGCCAGCAGTTCCACGGGTCGCTCCTACGAGCAGTACTTC
>-|TRBV4-3|15|-|TRBJ1-3
CASSPPPGDGNTIYF
TGCGCCAGCAGCCCTCCCCCAGGGGATGGAAACACCATATATTTT
>-|TRBV19|15|TRBD1|TRBJ1-4
CASSRDRATNEKLFF
TGTGCCAGTAGTAGGGACAGAGCAACTAATGAAAAACTGTTTTTT
>-|TRBV29-1|14|-|TRBJ2-3
CSVEGTEPPDTQYF
TGCAGCGTTGAAGGGACAGAGCCTCCAGATACGCAGTATTTT
>-|TRBV6-1|13|-|TRBJ1-2
CASSGGTLYGYTF
TGTGCCAGCAGTGGCGGGACTCTCTATGGCTACACCTTC
>-|TRBV4-3|14|-|TRBJ2-2
CASSPLGASGELFF
TGCGCCAGCAGCCCGCTAGGCGCGTCCGGGGAGCTGTTTTTT
>-|TRBV5-6|14|-|TRBJ2-7
CASSALRDWHEQYF
TGTGCCAGCAGCGCCCTCCGGGACTGGCACGAGCAGTACTTC
>-|TRBV11-1|14|-|TRBJ2-5
CASSLGPYQETQYF
TGTGCCAGCAGCTTGGGACCCTACCAAGAGACCCAGTACTTC
>-|TRBV2|13|-|TRBJ2-5
CASSDLDRMTQYF
TGTGCCAGCAGTGACCTGGACAGAATGACCCAGTACTTC
>-|TRBV10-3|14|-|TRBJ1-1
CAIRTASMNTEAFF
TGTGCCATCCGAACAGCCTCAATGAACACTGAAGCTTTCTTT
>-|TRBV18|17|-|TRBJ2-6
CASSPPITGTGANVLTF
TGTGCCAGCTCACCACCAATTACAGGGACTGGGGCCAACGTCCTGACTTTC
>once|TRBV5-1|18|TRBD2|TRBJ2-3
CASSPHPGLAPSTDTQYF
TGCGCCAGCAGCCCCCACCCGGGACTAGCGCCCAGCACAGATACGCAGTATTTT
>-|TRBV29-1|17|TRBD2|TRBJ2-7
CSVEDFFSASGSYEQYF
TGCAGCGTTGAAGATTTTTTCAGCGCTAGCGGATCCTACGAGCAGTACTTC
>-|TRBV7-9|15|-|TRBJ2-6
CASSPGGPGANVLTF
TGTGCCAGCAGCCCAGGAGGACCTGGGGCCAACGTCCTGACTTTC
>-|TRBV30|13|-|TRBJ1-6
CAWAGTNNSPLHF
TGTGCCTGGGCAGGGACGAATAATTCACCCCTCCACTTT
>-|TRBV4-3|17|TRBD2|TRBJ2-7
CASGRSYGGGTNYEQYF
TGCGCCAGCGGCCGCTCCTACGGCGGGGGGACCAACTACGAGCAGTACTTC
>-|TRBV7-9|15|TRBD1|TRBJ1-1
CASSLRGPWNTEAFF
TGTGCCAGCAGCTTAAGGGGGCCGTGGAACACTGAAGCTTTCTTT
>-|TRBV13|16|-|TRBJ2-3
CASSLERGSSTDTQYF
TGTGCCAGCAGCTTAGAAAGGGGGAGTAGCACAGATACGCAGTATTTT
>few|TRBV18|14|-|TRBJ2-1
CASSPSRGAGEQFF
TGTGCCAGCTCACCGAGTCGTGGGGCGGGTGAGCAGTTCTTC
>few|TRBV19|12|-|TRBJ1-2
CASSIYNYGYTF
TGTGCCAGTAGTATATATAACTATGGCTACACCTTC
>-|TRBV14|15|TRBD1|TRBJ1-4
CASSQEGGGGEKLFF
TGTGCCAGCAGCCAAGAAGGAGGGGGCGGTGAAAAACTGTTTTTT
>-|TRBV6-6|16|TRBD2|TRBJ2-5
CASRPSGASGTETQYF
TGTGCCAGCAGACCCAGCGGGGCTAGCGGGACGGAGACCCAGTACTTC
>-|TRBV7-9|15|-|TRBJ1-3
CASSHTGISGNTIYF
TGTGCCAGCAGTCACACAGGGATCTCTGGAAACACCATATATTTT
>-|TRBV19|15|TRBD2|TRBJ2-5
CASSSTSGSGETQYF
TGTGCCAGTAGTAGCACTAGCGGGAGTGGAGAGACCCAGTACTTC
>-|TRBV11-2|13|TRBD2|TRBJ2-5
CASSSGGGKTQYF
TGTGCCAGCAGCTCGGGCGGGGGAAAGACCCAGTACTTC
>-|TRBV11-2|14|-|TRBJ2-7
CASSLASIIREQYF
TGTGCCAGCAGCTTAGCATCCATAATTCGGGAGCAGTACTTC
>-|TRBV7-2|15|TRBD1|TRBJ2-7
CASSTPGQGNYEQYF
TGTGCCAGCAGCACCCCGGGACAGGGGAACTACGAGCAGTACTTC